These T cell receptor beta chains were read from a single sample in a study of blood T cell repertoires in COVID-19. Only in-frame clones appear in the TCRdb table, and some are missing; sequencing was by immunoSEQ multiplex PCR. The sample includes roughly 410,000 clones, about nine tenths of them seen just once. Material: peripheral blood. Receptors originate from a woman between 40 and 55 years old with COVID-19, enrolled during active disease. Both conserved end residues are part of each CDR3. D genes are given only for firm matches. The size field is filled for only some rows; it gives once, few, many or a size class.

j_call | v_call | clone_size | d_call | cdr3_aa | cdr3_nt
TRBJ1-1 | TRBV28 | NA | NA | CASSFDLPGEAFF | TGTGCCAGCAGTTTCGATTTACCTGGGGAGGCTTTCTTT
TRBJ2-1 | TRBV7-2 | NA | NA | CASSLRGLISYNEQFF | TGTGCCAGCAGCTTACGGGGTCTCATCTCCTACAATGAGCAGTTCTTC
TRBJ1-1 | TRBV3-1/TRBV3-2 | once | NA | CASSQTGGNTEAFF | TGTGCCAGCAGCCAAACCGGGGGAAACACTGAAGCTTTCTTT
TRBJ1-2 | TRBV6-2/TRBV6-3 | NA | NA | CASSPAGTSNYGYTF | TGTGCCAGCAGCCCCGCAGGGACATCCAACTATGGCTACACCTTC
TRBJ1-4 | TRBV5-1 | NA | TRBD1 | CASSLDGTGNEKLFF | TGCGCCAGCAGCCTGGATGGGACAGGGAATGAAAAACTGTTTTTT
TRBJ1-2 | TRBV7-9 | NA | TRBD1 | CASSDRDRGLSGYTF | TGTGCCAGCAGCGACCGGGACAGGGGGCTCTCTGGCTACACCTTC
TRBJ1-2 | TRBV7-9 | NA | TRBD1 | CASSSDRGFILGYTF | TGTGCCAGCAGCTCGGACAGGGGATTTATACTTGGCTACACCTTC
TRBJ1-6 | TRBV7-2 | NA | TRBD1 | CASSWGQGNSPLHF | TGTGCCAGCAGCTGGGGACAGGGTAATTCACCCCTCCACTTT
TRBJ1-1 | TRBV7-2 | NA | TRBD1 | CASSWMPGQGWGNTEAFF | TGTGCCAGCAGCTGGATGCCGGGACAGGGATGGGGGAACACTGAAGCTTTCTTT
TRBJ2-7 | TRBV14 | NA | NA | CASSQDTREQYF | TGTGCCAGCAGCCAAGATACGCGGGAGCAGTACTTC
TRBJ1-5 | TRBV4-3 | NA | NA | CASSQVYAGDQPQHF | TGCGCCAGCAGCCAAGTGTATGCAGGGGACCAGCCCCAGCATTTT
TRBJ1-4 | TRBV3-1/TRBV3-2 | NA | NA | CASSQVDSYNEKLFF | TGTGCCAGCAGCCAAGTCGACAGTTATAATGAAAAACTGTTTTTT
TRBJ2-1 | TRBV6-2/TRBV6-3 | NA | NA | CASSYRVRAIRRGNEQFF | TGTGCCAGCAGTTACCGTGTCAGGGCCATCCGTAGGGGCAATGAGCAGTTCTTC
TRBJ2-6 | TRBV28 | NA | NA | CASSPTSFALSGANVLTF | TGTGCCAGCAGCCCTACCTCCTTTGCCCTCTCTGGGGCCAACGTCCTGACTTTC
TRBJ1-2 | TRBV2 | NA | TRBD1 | CASSQTGEGRTF | TGTGCCAGCAGTCAGACAGGGGAGGGGCGGACCTTC
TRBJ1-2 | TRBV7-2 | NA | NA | CASSFLGGYGYTF | TGTGCCAGCAGCTTCCTAGGGGGCTATGGCTACACCTTC
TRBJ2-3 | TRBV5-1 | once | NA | CASSLEPANTQYF | TGCGCCAGCAGCTTGGAACCTGCGAATACGCAGTATTTT
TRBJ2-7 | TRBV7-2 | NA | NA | CASSLARGWAYEQYF | TGTGCCAGCAGCTTAGCTAGGGGTTGGGCCTACGAGCAGTACTTC
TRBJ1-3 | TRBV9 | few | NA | CASSVDIRDSGNTIYF | TGTGCCAGCAGCGTAGATATCCGGGACTCTGGAAACACCATATATTTT
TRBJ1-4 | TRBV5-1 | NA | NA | CASRRDSSNEKLFF | TGCGCCAGCAGACGGGACTCCTCTAATGAAAAACTGTTTTTT
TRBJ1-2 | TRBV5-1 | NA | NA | CASSLTRDLPGYTF | TGCGCCAGCAGCTTGACCAGGGATTTGCCTGGCTACACCTTC
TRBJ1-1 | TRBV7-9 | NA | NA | CASSLSGGTEAFF | TGTGCCAGCAGCTTATCCGGGGGCACTGAAGCTTTCTTT
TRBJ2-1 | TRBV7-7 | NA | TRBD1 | CASSSSTGVNEQFF | TGTGCTAGCAGCTCCTCGACAGGGGTCAATGAGCAGTTCTTC
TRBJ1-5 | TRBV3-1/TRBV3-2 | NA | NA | CASNPEGKAVGRNQPQHF | TGTGCCAGCAACCCTGAAGGAAAGGCGGTTGGTCGCAATCAGCCCCAGCATTTT
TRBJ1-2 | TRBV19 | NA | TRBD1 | CASSMNARGPPHF | TGTGCCAGTAGTATGAACGCCAGGGGGCCGCCTCACTTC
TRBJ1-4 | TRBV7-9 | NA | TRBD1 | CASSSDRVPEKLFF | TGTGCCAGCAGCTCGGACAGGGTACCTGAAAAACTGTTTTTT
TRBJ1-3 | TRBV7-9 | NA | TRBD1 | CASSPQGASSGNTIYF | TGTGCCAGCAGCCCTCAGGGGGCTAGCTCTGGAAACACCATATATTTT
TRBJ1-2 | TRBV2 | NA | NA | CASSVRQDGGYTF | TGTGCCAGCAGTGTACGACAGGACGGCGGCTACACCTTC
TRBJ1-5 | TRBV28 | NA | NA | CASSSSVSNQPQHF | TGTGCCAGCAGTTCTTCAGTCAGCAATCAGCCCCAGCATTTT
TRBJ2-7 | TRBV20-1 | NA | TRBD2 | CSAQGGYEQYF | TGCAGTGCTCAGGGAGGGTACGAGCAGTACTTC
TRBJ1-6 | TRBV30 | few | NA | CAWSPTGYHNSPLHF | TGTGCCTGGAGTCCCACAGGGTACCATAATTCACCCCTCCACTTT
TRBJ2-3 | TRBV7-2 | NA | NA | CASSLVQRRGTDTQYF | TGTGCCAGCAGCTTAGTACAGCGGCGGGGCACAGATACGCAGTATTTT
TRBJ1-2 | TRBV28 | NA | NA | CASSLGMTATYGYTF | TGTGCCAGCAGTTTAGGGATGACAGCCACGTATGGCTACACCTTC
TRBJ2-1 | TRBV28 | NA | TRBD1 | CARTNRQGSNEQFF | TGTGCCAGGACGAATAGACAGGGGTCGAATGAGCAGTTCTTC
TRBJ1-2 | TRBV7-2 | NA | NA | CASSLGRIGQSYGYTF | TGTGCCAGCAGCTTAGGTCGAATCGGACAGTCCTATGGCTACACCTTC
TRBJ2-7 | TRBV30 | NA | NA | CAWSGGPPYEQYF | TGTGCCTGGAGTGGGGGGCCACCCTACGAGCAGTACTTC
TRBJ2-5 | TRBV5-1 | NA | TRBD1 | CASSTSTGLETQYF | TGCGCCAGCAGCACCTCGACAGGGTTAGAGACCCAGTACTTC
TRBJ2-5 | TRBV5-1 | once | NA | CASSLGPAVQETEYF | TGCGCCAGCAGCTTGGGTCCTGCGGTCCAAGAGACCGAGTACTTC
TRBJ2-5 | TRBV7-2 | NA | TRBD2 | CASSLWKLLTSGLTETQYF | TGTGCCAGCAGCTTATGGAAACTCCTGACTAGCGGATTAACGGAGACCCAGTACTTC
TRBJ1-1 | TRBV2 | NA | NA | CASTRGQNLEAFF | TGTGCCAGCACCCGCGGACAGAACCTTGAAGCTTTCTTT
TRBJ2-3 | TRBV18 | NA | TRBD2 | CASSLVSGGGTDTQYF | TGTGCCAGCTCACTCGTTAGCGGGGGGGGCACAGATACGCAGTATTTT
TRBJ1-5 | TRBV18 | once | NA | CASSSPGEYSNQPQHF | TGTGCCAGCTCATCACCGGGCGAGTATAGCAATCAGCCCCAGCATTTT
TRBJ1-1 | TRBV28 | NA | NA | CASSLHRSMNTEAFF | TGTGCCAGCAGTTTACATAGGAGCATGAACACTGAAGCTTTCTTT
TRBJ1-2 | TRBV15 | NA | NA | CATSPGDLKGYGYTF | TGTGCCACCTCCCCGGGGGATCTAAAAGGATATGGCTACACCTTC
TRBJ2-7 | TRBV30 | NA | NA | CAWSVRPARVATYEQYF | TGTGCCTGGAGTGTAAGACCCGCCAGGGTGGCAACCTACGAGCAGTACTTC
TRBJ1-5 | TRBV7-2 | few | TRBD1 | CASSSDRGQPQHF | TGTGCCAGCAGCTCGGACAGGGGTCAGCCCCAGCATTTT
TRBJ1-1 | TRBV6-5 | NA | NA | CASSRGYTEAFF | TGTGCCAGCAGTAGGGGGTACACTGAAGCTTTCTTT
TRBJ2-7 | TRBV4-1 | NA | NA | CASSPTGFTYEQYF | TGCGCCAGCAGCCCAACAGGGTTTACCTACGAGCAGTACTTC
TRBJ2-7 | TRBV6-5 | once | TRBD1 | CASGQRTGLYEQYF | TGTGCCAGCGGACAACGGACAGGCCTCTACGAGCAGTACTTC
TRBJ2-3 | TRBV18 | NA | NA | CASAQGAGVTDTQYF | TGTGCCAGCGCCCAGGGCGCAGGGGTCACAGATACGCAGTATTTT
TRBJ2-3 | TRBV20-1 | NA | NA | CSGQPTDTQYF | TGCAGTGGACAGCCCACAGATACGCAGTATTTT
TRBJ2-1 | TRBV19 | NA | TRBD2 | CASSPGAGAYNEQFF | TGTGCCAGTAGTCCCGGAGCGGGAGCCTACAATGAGCAGTTCTTC
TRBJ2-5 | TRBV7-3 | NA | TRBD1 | CASSLEGANRETQYF | TGTGCCAGCAGCTTAGAGGGGGCGAATCGAGAGACCCAGTACTTC
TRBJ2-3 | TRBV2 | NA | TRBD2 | CASKIPMVAGGPDTQYF | TGTGCCAGCAAAATTCCAATGGTAGCGGGGGGCCCAGATACGCAGTATTTT
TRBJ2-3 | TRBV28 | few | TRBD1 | CASSFPPGQGSTDTQYF | TGTGCCAGCAGTTTTCCCCCCGGACAGGGGAGCACAGATACGCAGTATTTT